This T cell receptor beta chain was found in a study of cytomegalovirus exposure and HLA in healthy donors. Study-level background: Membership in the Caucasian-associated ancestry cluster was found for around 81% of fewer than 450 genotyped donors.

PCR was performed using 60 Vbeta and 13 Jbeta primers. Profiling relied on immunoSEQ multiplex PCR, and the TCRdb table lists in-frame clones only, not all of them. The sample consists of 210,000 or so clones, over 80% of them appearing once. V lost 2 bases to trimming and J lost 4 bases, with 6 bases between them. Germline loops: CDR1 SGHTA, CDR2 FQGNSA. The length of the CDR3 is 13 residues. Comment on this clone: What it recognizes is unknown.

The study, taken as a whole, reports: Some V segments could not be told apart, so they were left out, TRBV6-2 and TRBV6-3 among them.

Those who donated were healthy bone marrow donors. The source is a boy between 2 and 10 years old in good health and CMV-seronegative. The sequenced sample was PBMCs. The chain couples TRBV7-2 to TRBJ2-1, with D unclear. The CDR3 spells CASSLLAYNEQFF. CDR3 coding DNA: TGTGCCAGCAGCTTATTGGCTTACAATGAGCAGTTCTTC.